This record looks at one T cell receptor (beta chain) sequence and its context. Its antigen is currently not known. Base qualities are not provided; no much larger clone lies one nucleotide away. These data originate in a study of cytomegalovirus exposure and HLA in healthy donors (dated by TCRdb to 2016 to 2017). About the investigation overall: In an earlier analysis of under 750 of the donors, 250 to 350 Gb of sequence data and 100 million or so unique TCR beta sequences from 150 million to 200 million T cells were reported. An early release that covered some 630 HLA-typed donors contained 300 to 350 gigabases of sequencing data and some 87 million unique TCR sequences. Among the roughly 380 genotyped donors, more than 70% belonged to the genetic ancestry cluster associated with self-reported Caucasian donors. The study was designed to test whether signatures of past pathogen exposure could be identified by cataloging public T cell receptors. The study used immunosequencing to profile the T cell repertoires of approximately 650 subjects and linked those repertoires to cytomegalovirus serostatus. A separate validation cohort of about 110 different subjects was used in addition to the approximately 700-subject first cohort. To predict cytomegalovirus infection status, the study brought together high-throughput TCR immunosequencing, statistical association of individual TCRs with disease status, and machine learning. A later analysis re-examined previously published TCR beta repertoires from more than 650 donors and added high-resolution HLA genotyping to investigate patterns of TCR occurrence. The later analysis used no new phenotypic data to find candidate immune exposures, relying instead on TCR beta sequences and their occurrence across donors. An earlier analysis of several hundred of the donors applied high-throughput TCR beta sequencing to assess whether each TCR beta V gene segment acted as functional or pseudogenic. Donor age, sex, ethnicity and CMV serostatus were compiled alongside the repertoire data. Genome-wide SNP genotypes for about three fifths of the roughly 670 donors were used in a later genetic analysis, which treated that subset as a discovery cohort. All discovery cohort repertoires had been generated using a single sequencing platform. HLA typing covered class I and class II loci at four-digit resolution. Typing coverage differed by locus: A, B, C, DRB1 and DQB1 were typed in about 629-640 donors, DQA1 in roughly 500, DPA1 in 600 to 610, and DPB1 in 400 to 490. A handful of DR-DQ haplotypes were handled as single units for association and clustering because linkage in the cohort was strong. Across around 400 genotyped donors of the cohort, an average of roughly 250,000 unique TCR beta nucleotide sequences per donor were sequenced, and 15% to 20% of those sequences were non-productive.

Overall study outcomes, separate from this receptor: Most CMV-associated TCR beta chains appeared to be HLA-restricted in a later analysis, and the HLA associations seemed to be driven largely by CMV exposure. In a later analysis, the rate of TCR association differed among HLA loci, with DRB1 alleles having the most associated TCRs and HLA-C alleles having the fewest. V-gene and J-gene trimming of TCR beta chains was associated with a missense DCLRE1C variant in a later genetic analysis, and the association was replicated in an independent cohort. HLA typing was unavailable for some donors at each locus, so association tests used only the typed subset. In an earlier analysis of some 500 of the donors, most TCR beta V segments appeared in productive rearrangements about 87% or about 30% of the time, broadly matching IMGT annotations. The presence/absence analyses assumed that sequencing depth was roughly uniform across donors, and that assumption may not be true. A further reported finding was that TCR beta sequences accurately predicted the HLA-A and HLA-B alleles for most subjects in the first cohort. Linkage disequilibrium might explain the correlated functional status among segregating V segments, but an unknown experimental factor could not be excluded. The study gave a list of under 200 TCR beta chains associated with cytomegalovirus. The sequencing pipeline was judged likely to have produced a cluster of highly shared sequence variants as a technical artifact. A later genetic analysis reported fewer N-insertions in productive TCRs among donors in an Asian-associated ancestry cluster than the roughly 700-donor mean. The only immune exposure information available for the cohort was CMV serostatus. A later analysis found that HLA-associated TCR beta chains were more clonally expanded and had lower generation probabilities than equally common non-associated chains. At a false discovery rate of 0.05, a later analysis linked under 20,000 TCR beta sequences to specific HLA alleles. Most TCR sequences were observed very rarely across donors, whereas some public TCRs were present in many individuals. In both the original and validation cohorts, the classifier was reported to diagnose cytomegalovirus status with high specificity and sensitivity. In this cohort, only TCR beta chains were sequenced, and detectable features were limited by the absence of alpha or paired-chain data. Because counts were too low, about 17 rarely observed V segments, including chromosome 9 orphons, were excluded from the earlier analysis of some 590 of the donors. In vitro tests confirmed that three of the cytomegalovirus-associated TCR beta chains recognize cytomegalovirus antigens. The authors suggested that the approach could potentially be generalized to other disease states and immunological phenotypes. A later analysis reported that several top co-occurrence clusters appeared linked to parvovirus B19, influenza, CMV and Epstein-Barr virus. When HLA alleles, especially DR and DQ, strongly co-occurred, attributing TCR associations to individual alleles was difficult.

The library was generated by the immunoSEQ multiplex PCR assay. The multiplex PCR relied on a mix of 60 forward primers for TCR Vbeta segments and 13 reverse primers for TCR Jbeta segments. Amplification of the CDR3 region of rearranged TCR beta genes was performed with a multiplex PCR assay on genomic DNA. Amplified TCR beta libraries were sequenced as 87-base-pair reads on the Illumina HiSeq System. Turning to the authors' computational methods: A later analysis tallied tens of millions of unique TCR beta chains across the 666 repertoires, and approximately 11 million of those chains were shared by two or more donors. To remove PCR and sequencing errors, raw reads were error-corrected and collapsed into unique sequences using a nearest-neighbor algorithm that merged closely related sequences. Alignment of CDR3 sequences to IMGT reference sequences was used to assign V, D and J gene segments. For a sequence to be retained, a match of at least six nucleotides to both a V gene segment and a J gene segment was required. Rearrangements were called productive when the CDR3 lacked stop codons and stayed in frame with V and J; all others were non-productive. CDR3 was defined according to IMGT convention as the region running from the second conserved V-encoded cysteine to the conserved J-encoded phenylalanine. In an earlier analysis of around 600 of the donors, sequences lacking an unambiguous match to a single V gene segment were excluded. An earlier analysis of some 500 of the donors classified V segments as functional when productive rearrangements were above 56.7% and as segregating when the standard deviation between donors was above 5%. To diagnose cytomegalovirus status from the catalog of TCR beta chain sequences, a statistical classification framework was built. A later analysis assigned V and J genes by comparing TCR nucleotide sequences with IMGT/GENE-DB human TR gene sequences. The TCRdist pipeline was used in a later analysis to assign CDR3 sequences and most-parsimonious VDJ recombination scenarios. A later analysis defined each TCR beta chain by its CDR3 amino acid sequence plus V-gene family, and excluded reads lacking a unique V-gene family. In a later analysis, several hundred highly shared, low-generation-probability nucleotide sequences were removed to address suspected cross-contamination and a sequencing artifact. In a later analysis, a clonal expansion index was calculated for each public chain from normalized within-repertoire ranks of inferred template counts. A later analysis computed generation probabilities with a VDJ recombination model fitted to out-of-frame rearrangements, and checked the results against IGoR. In a later analysis, hypergeometric tests were used to score TCR-TCR, TCR-HLA and TCR-CMV co-occurrence, with a repertoire-size bias correction applied to TCR pairs. To estimate false discovery rates, a later analysis permuted the HLA or CMV assignments 20 times. In a later analysis, co-occurring TCRs were grouped using DBSCAN, with TCRdist sequence similarity added in when clustering inside HLA-allele-positive subsets. For co-occurrence clustering, repertoires with fewer than 30,000 or more than 120,000 public chains were excluded, along with four or five repertoires with anomalous nucleotide sharing. TCRdb holds this immuneACCESS table with in-frame rearrangements only. Some clones are missing; in checked studies, unresolved V genes explain under half, and the rest has no known cause. From that table come the V and J calls and clone size; the DNA was used to work out D and trimming. Across this sample there are roughly 100,000 clones, with 65% to 85% seen only once. The ten largest clonotypes hold about 5.7% of the sample.

The cohort consisted of approximately 670 healthy bone marrow donors. At the time of sampling, all cohort members were nominally healthy, though unrecorded immune exposures were likely present. The donor was CMV seronegative and belonged to the group of approximately 320 seronegative cohort members. A peripheral blood sample was collected from each donor, and TCR beta sequencing was performed on peripheral blood mononuclear cells. The Qiagen DNeasy Blood Extraction Kit was used to extract genomic DNA from the blood cell samples. Input material: PBMCs. The TCR sequence derives from a male donor in good health and CMV-seronegative.

For the CDR3, the sequence is CASKRGRPYGDEKLFF. The bases are TGTGCCAGCAAGAGGGGGCGCCCGTATGGGGATGAAAAACTGTTTTTT. The rearranged chain carries TRBV27 and TRBJ1-4; TRBD1 fits 7 bases in the junction. CDR1 and CDR2, looked up from the germline V gene (reference sequence), are MNHEY and SMNVEV. The CDR3 holds 16 amino acids from the cysteine to the phenylalanine. Only CDR3 DNA is held: 48 bases, read in frame from base 1. Compared with germline, V lacks 7 bases and J lacks 6 bases; bases without a gene match: 14. With all but the CDR3 taken from the reference TRBV27 and TRBJ1-4 genes, the full variable domain is: EAQVTQNPRYLITVTGKKLTVTCSQNMNHEYMSWYRQDPGLGLRQIYYSMNVEVTDKGDVPEGYKVSRKEKRNFPLILESPSPNQTSLYFCASKRGRPYGDEKLFFGSGTQLSVL.